The 32 T cell receptor beta chains below all came from one sample that was sequenced in a study of blood T cell repertoires in COVID-19. Method: immunoSEQ multiplex PCR; TCRdb's copy keeps in-frame clones and lacks some. This sample has around 140,000 clones; approximately 86% occur once, and the top ten carry about 10%. Sequences were obtained from peripheral blood. The receptors derive from a woman between 70 and 85 years old with COVID-19, enrolled during active disease.

J is TRBJ1-2 and V is TRBV7-9; 9 bases agree with TRBD1. The CDR3 covers 15 residues. Unmatched junction bases numbered 12, after V lost 5 bases and J lost 8 bases. Germline CDR1 and CDR2: SEHNR and FQNEAQ (reference sequence). CDR3 protein: CASSPQDRGMRGYTF. The CDR3 nucleotides are TGTGCCAGCAGCCCCCAGGACAGGGGAATGAGAGGCTACACCTTC.

This clone was found once. This chain joins TRBV7-8 and TRBJ1-5; tentative D call: TRBD1 (5 bases). V was clipped by 5 bases and J by 9 bases, with 17 bases between them. Germline loops: CDR1 SGHVS, CDR2 FQNEAQ. The CDR3 loop spans 14 amino acids. CDR3: CASSLEPGERPQHF. As DNA, the CDR3 is TGTGCCAGCAGCCTAGAGCCGGGGGAGCGGCCCCAGCATTTT.

The chain employs TRBV28 and TRBJ2-7, with 10 bases aligning to TRBD1. The CDR3 extends over 16 amino acids. CDR1 and CDR2 from the germline V gene are MDHEN and SYDVKM. Germline trimming cut 7 bases from V and 7 bases from J; bases unmatched to any gene: 16. The CDR3 loop reads CASIGVFRQGAEEQYF. The CDR3 DNA is TGTGCCAGCATCGGGGTTTTCCGACAGGGGGCGGAGGAGCAGTACTTC. The whole variable domain, remainder taken from reference TRBV28 and TRBJ2-7, is DVKVTQSSRYLVKRTGEKVFLECVQDMDHENMFWYRQDPGLGLRLIYFSYDVKMKEKGDIPEGYSVSREKKERFSLILESASTNQTSMYLCASIGVFRQGAEEQYFGPGTRLTVT.

The chain has TRBV3-1 (or the pseudogene TRBV3-2) and TRBJ1-1; no clear D. CDR1 and CDR2 (germline): LGHDT, YNNKEL (reference sequence). The V gene lost 1 base and the J gene lost 1 base, with 4 bases spanning the gap. The CDR3 runs to 13 residues. The CDR3 nucleotides are TGTGCCAGCAGCCAAGCCAGGAACACTGAAGCTTTCTTT. Amino acid sequence: CASSQARNTEAFF.

The V gene is TRBV4-1, the J gene TRBJ1-2, with D tentatively TRBD1 (5 bases). The CDR3 is 15 residues long. V lost 0 bases to trimming and J lost 1 base, with 9 bases between them. Germline CDR1 and CDR2: MGHRA and YSYEKL. The CDR3 sequence: CASSQDQGSNYGYTF. The CDR3 DNA reads as TGCGCCAGCAGCCAAGATCAGGGAAGTAACTATGGCTACACCTTC.

This rearrangement joins TRBV30 to TRBJ1-3, with D perhaps TRBD1 (6 bases). Trimming took off 3 bases at V and 0 bases at J, with 15 bases between the two ends. The CDR3 loop spans 16 amino acids. Germline V gene lookup returns CDR1 GTSNPN and CDR2 SVGIG (reference sequence). The DNA of the CDR3 is TGTGCCTGGAGCCGGGGACACGCGGGCTCTGGAAACACCATATATTTT. Residues: CAWSRGHAGSGNTIYF.

V and J are TRBV7-8 and TRBJ1-2; 8 bases are shared with TRBD1. The germline gives CDR1 SGHVS, CDR2 FQNEAQ. With V trimmed by 5 bases and J by 4 bases, 9 bases remained unmatched. The CDR3 sequence is 15 residues long. The CDR3 nucleotides are TGTGCCAGCAGCAATCCAGGGGGCGCAATCTATGGCTACACCTTC. Amino acids: CASSNPGGAIYGYTF.

V usage is TRBV2 and J usage is TRBJ2-5; the match to TRBD2 covers 9 bases. CDR1 is SNHLY and CDR2 is FYNNEI in the germline V gene. The ends lost 4 bases at V and 2 bases at J; junction bases unmatched: 5. CDR3 length: 15 residues. CDR3 sequence (DNA): TGTGCCAGCAGTGTGCGACTAGCGGTACAAGAGACCCAGTACTTC. Translation: CASSVRLAVQETQYF. Variable domain in full (rest from reference TRBV2 and TRBJ2-5): EPEVTQTPSHQVTQMGQEVILRCVPISNHLYFYWYRQILGQKVEFLVSFYNNEISEKSEIFDDQFSVERPDGSNFTLKIRSTKLEDSAMYFCASSVRLAVQETQYFGPGTRLLVL.

This chain connects TRBV6-2 or TRBV6-3 to TRBJ2-3; 7 bases agree with TRBD1. The CDR3 extends over 15 amino acids. V shed 2 bases, J shed 2 bases, and the junction held 4 bases outside the gene matches. Germline CDR1 MNHEY, CDR2 SVGEGT. The CDR3, as DNA: TGTGCCAGCAGTTACACGGGACAGACCACAGATACGCAGTATTTT. Residues: CASSYTGQTTDTQYF.

The chain recombines TRBV5-1 with TRBJ2-5; D is possibly TRBD1 (5 bases). CDR3 length: 13 amino acids. Trimming took 5 bases from V and 5 from J, leaving 13 bases between them. The germline V gene has CDR1 SGHRS and CDR2 YFSETQ. DNA for the CDR3: TGCGCCAGCAGGCTTACAGGTTCCGAGACCCAGTACTTC. Its translation is CASRLTGSETQYF.

This chain uses TRBV7-2 with TRBJ1-2, with D possibly being TRBD1 (5 bases). V lost 5 bases to trimming and J lost 4 bases, with 11 bases between them. In germline, CDR1 is SGHTA, CDR2 FQGNSA. CDR3 size: 13 residues. DNA of the CDR3: TGTGCCAGCAGCCCCGGGGGAACCTATGGCTACACCTTC. Its protein product is CASSPGGTYGYTF.

The V and J genes are TRBV7-3 and TRBJ1-6, with 7 bases matching TRBD1. With V trimmed by 1 base and J by 7 bases, 4 bases remained unmatched. CDR1 and CDR2 (germline): SGHTA, FQGTGA. This CDR3 has 15 amino acids. DNA of the CDR3: TGTGCCAGCAGCTTAAGGGGACAGAAGAATTCACCCCTCCACTTT. Encoded protein: CASSLRGQKNSPLHF.

V is TRBV28 and J is TRBJ1-3; 9 positions agree with TRBD1. J was trimmed by 5 bases and V by 5 bases; bases with no gene match: 7. This CDR3 has 15 residues. Germline CDR1 MDHEN, CDR2 SYDVKM. The CDR3 loop is CASSIQGALRNTIYF. For the CDR3, the DNA is TGTGCCAGCAGTATACAGGGGGCTCTAAGAAACACCATATATTTT.

The chain couples TRBV5-4 to TRBJ2-5, with D maybe TRBD1 (5 bases). The V gene lost 5 bases and the J gene lost 4 bases, with 18 bases spanning the gap. In germline, CDR1 is SGHNT, CDR2 YYREEE (reference sequence). This CDR3 comprises 15 residues. The CDR3 nucleotides read TGTGCCAGCAGTAAGGACCCTGACAGTGCAGAGACCCAGTACTTC. Protein sequence: CASSKDPDSAETQYF.

The gene calls are TRBV13 and TRBJ2-5, with 10 bases lining up with TRBD1. The CDR3 consists of 17 residues. Germline CDR1 and CDR2: PRHDT and FYEKMQ (reference sequence). J was trimmed by 1 base and V by 5 bases; bases with no gene match: 10. CDR3 DNA: TGTGCCAGCAGCACAAGACAGGGGGCGATCCTCCAAGAGACCCAGTACTTC. It is translated as CASSTRQGAILQETQYF.

V and J are TRBV2 and TRBJ1-3; D perhaps matches TRBD1 (5 bases). The CDR3 spans 13 residues. Trimming pared 7 bases from V and 3 bases from J, leaving 10 bases between. Germline CDR1 SNHLY, CDR2 FYNNEI. The CDR3 DNA sequence: TGTGCCAGCAAGGGGCGCTATGGAAACACCATATATTTT. This encodes CASKGRYGNTIYF.

The chain is built from TRBV6-2 or TRBV6-3 and TRBJ1-5; D is ambiguous. Trimming removed 5 bases at V and 3 bases at J, with 11 bases between. CDR1 and CDR2 from the germline V gene are MNHEY and SVGEGT. The CDR3 contains 14 residues. As DNA, the CDR3 is TGTGCCAGCAGTGTGGGCAAACTCAATCAGCCCCAGCATTTT. Protein product: CASSVGKLNQPQHF.

V gene TRBV25-1 combines with J gene TRBJ1-1; no definite D call. CDR1 MGHDK and CDR2 SYGVNS come from the germline V gene. The CDR3 has 13 amino acids. The V end lost 6 bases, the J end lost 9 bases, and 17 bases lay between the germline ends. The CDR3 nucleotides read TGTGCCAGCAGCCCCCCCGGCCAGGCCAAAGCTTTCTTT. Protein product: CASSPPGQAKAFF.

V is TRBV12-3 or TRBV12-4 and J is TRBJ1-1; D not certain. The CDR3 length is 12 residues. The V end lost 3 bases, the J end lost 4 bases, and 6 bases lay between the germline ends. CDR3 sequence reads: CASSFSSTEAFF. CDR3 nucleotides: TGTGCCAGCAGTTTCTCCTCCACTGAAGCTTTCTTT.

The chain carries TRBV2 and TRBJ1-2; TRBD1 matches at 7 bases. V lost 7 bases, J lost 2 bases, and 7 bases stayed unmatched. Germline V gene lookup returns CDR1 SNHLY and CDR2 FYNNEI. This CDR3 spans 14 amino acids. CDR3 DNA: TGTGCCAGCAATATGGGGACAGTGAACTATGGCTACACCTTC. Translating gives CASNMGTVNYGYTF.

The chain uses TRBV29-1 and TRBJ1-2; 11 bases map to TRBD1. Germline loops: CDR1 SQVTM, CDR2 ANQGSEA. V gave up 7 bases and J gave up 8 bases; unmatched junction bases: 6. The CDR3 loop spans 12 amino acids. The CDR3: CSDGGQGAGYTF. CDR3 coding DNA: TGCAGCGACGGAGGACAGGGGGCCGGCTACACCTTC.

The chain joins TRBV15 to TRBJ1-1; the D is unclear. Germline CDR1 is LNHNV and CDR2 is YYDKDF (reference sequence). CDR3 length: 16 amino acids. V was trimmed by 1 base and J by 0 bases, leaving 12 bases between them. CDR3 bases: TGTGCCACCAGCAGAGCTCCGGGAGCCATGAACACTGAAGCTTTCTTT. Translation: CATSRAPGAMNTEAFF.

The rearrangement joins TRBV7-9 to TRBJ2-5; no firm D call. Germline V gene sequence: CDR1 SEHNR, CDR2 FQNEAQ (reference sequence). The CDR3 loop spans 15 amino acids. The ends were cut back, 5 bases at V and 1 base at J, with 14 bases in the middle. The CDR3 sequence is CASSPGSQTQETQYF. DNA of the CDR3: TGTGCCAGCAGCCCAGGAAGCCAGACCCAAGAGACCCAGTACTTC. Full variable domain (missing parts from reference TRBV7-9 and TRBJ2-5): DTGVSQNPRHKITKRGQNVTFRCDPISEHNRLYWYRQTLGQGPEFLTYFQNEAQLEKSRLLSDRFSAERPKGSFSTLEIQRTEQGDSAMYLCASSPGSQTQETQYFGPGTRLLVL.

This chain links TRBV5-1 with TRBJ2-2; no reliable D call. The ends were cut back, 5 bases at V and 7 bases at J, with 6 bases in the middle. The CDR3 covers 11 residues. CDR1 is SGHRS and CDR2 is YFSETQ in the germline V gene. CDR3 sequence: CASRASGELFF. The CDR3 bases are TGCGCCAGCAGGGCTAGCGGGGAGCTGTTTTTT.

The chain has TRBV28 and TRBJ1-2, with 11 bases identical to TRBD1. With V trimmed by 3 bases and J by 5 bases, 5 bases remained unmatched. Germline assignment: CDR1 MDHEN and CDR2 SYDVKM. The CDR3 extends over 15 amino acids. The DNA of the CDR3 is TGTGCCAGCAGTTTCTTCGGGACAGGGGGATATGGCTACACCTTC. Protein: CASSFFGTGGYGYTF.

J is TRBJ1-6 and V is TRBV28; no firm D call. The V gene lost 6 bases and the J gene lost 10 bases, with 16 bases spanning the gap. The CDR3 length is 14 residues. CDR1 MDHEN and CDR2 SYDVKM come from the germline V gene. The DNA for the CDR3 is TGTGCCAGCAGGCCCCCCGGGAATTACTCACCCCTCCACTTT. Translating it yields CASRPPGNYSPLHF.

This clone was counted a single time. This sequence joins TRBV30 and TRBJ2-7; D is perhaps TRBD2 (6 bases). Trimming took off 3 bases at V and 6 bases at J, with 15 bases between the two ends. CDR1 GTSNPN and CDR2 SVGIG come from the germline V gene (reference sequence). This CDR3 has 13 residues. This chain's CDR3 is CAWSYGRNSEQYF. The CDR3 coding sequence is TGTGCCTGGAGCTATGGGAGGAATTCCGAGCAGTACTTC.

This chain connects TRBV25-1 to TRBJ2-7; a weak D match, TRBD1 (5 bases). Trimming took off 4 bases at V and 5 bases at J, with 12 bases between the two ends. The CDR3 consists of 13 residues. Germline V gene data show CDR1 as MGHDK and CDR2 as SYGVNS. The CDR3 protein is CASSAQGLDEQYF. CDR3 in DNA: TGTGCCAGCAGTGCCCAGGGTTTAGACGAGCAGTACTTC.

This chain links TRBV6-5 with TRBJ2-5; D is perhaps TRBD1 (6 bases). Between the trimmed V and J ends, which lost 6 bases and 10 bases, there was a span of 15 bases. This CDR3 contains 12 residues. The germline V gene encodes CDR1 MNHEY and CDR2 SVGAGI. DNA for the CDR3: TGTGCCAGCAGGGACAGCCGAGGGCGCCAGTACTTC. This gives the protein CASRDSRGRQYF.

The chain links TRBV18 to TRBJ2-1; D is possibly TRBD2 (7 bases). V dropped 3 bases and J dropped 6 bases, with 18 bases sitting between them. The CDR3 runs 16 residues. The germline V gene has CDR1 KGHSH and CDR2 LQKENI. CDR3 in amino acids: CASSPRAGAIGNEQFF. The CDR3 DNA follows: TGTGCCAGCTCACCTAGGGCGGGGGCAATTGGCAATGAGCAGTTCTTC.

The gene calls are TRBV10-3 and TRBJ2-7; D is possibly TRBD2 (6 bases). The CDR3 contains 13 residues. The V end was cut by 2 bases, the J end by 5 bases, with 10 bases between. The V gene's germline CDR1 is ENHRY and CDR2 SYGVKD. The DNA of the CDR3 is TGTGCCATCAGTGAGGGAGGGGCCGACGAGCAGTACTTC. Its protein is CAISEGGADEQYF.

The rearrangement links TRBV14 to TRBJ1-3; a weak D match, TRBD1 (6 bases). Per germline, CDR1 SGHDN and CDR2 FVKESK. Trimming took off 4 bases at V and 4 bases at J, with 14 bases between the two ends. The CDR3 sequence is 15 residues long. CDR3 nucleotides: TGTGCCAGCAGCCGTGGATGGGGGGGCGGAAACACCATATATTTT. Translation gives CASSRGWGGGNTIYF.